Detailed here is one TCR beta chain. Its antigen is still unknown. This entry comes from a study of response to subunit inactivated influenza vaccine. Points from the study as a whole: That few new T cells are recruited by each seasonal influenza vaccination was the authors' suggestion.

TCRdb recomputed calls from the RT-PCR reads with MiXCR, one row per CDR3 protein. The sample holds roughly 570,000 distinct CDR3 sequences, about 14% seen once. The CDR3 consists of 14 residues. V lost 4 bases, J lost 6 bases, and 12 bases lay in between. CDR1 SNHLY and CDR2 FYNNEI come from the germline V gene. The source is a man aged 45-65 years who received an inactivated influenza vaccine. The input for sequencing was PBMCs from blood, taken 11 to 12 days after vaccination. This chain connects TRBV2 to TRBJ1-4; D is perhaps TRBD1 (6 bases). CDR3 nucleotides: TGTGCCAGCAGTGGTACAGGGAGGGATGAAAAACTGTTTTTT. It translates to CASSGTGRDEKLFF.